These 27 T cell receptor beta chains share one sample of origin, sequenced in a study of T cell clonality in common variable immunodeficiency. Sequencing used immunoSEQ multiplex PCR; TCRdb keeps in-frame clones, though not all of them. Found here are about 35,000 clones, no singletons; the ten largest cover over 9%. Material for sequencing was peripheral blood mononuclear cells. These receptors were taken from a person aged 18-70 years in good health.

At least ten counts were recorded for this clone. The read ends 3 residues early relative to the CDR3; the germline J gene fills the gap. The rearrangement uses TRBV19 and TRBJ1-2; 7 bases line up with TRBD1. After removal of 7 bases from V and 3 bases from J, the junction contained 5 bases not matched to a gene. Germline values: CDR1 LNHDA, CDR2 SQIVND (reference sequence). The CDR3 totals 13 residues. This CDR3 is CASTPTGHYGYTF. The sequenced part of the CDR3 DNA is TGTGCCAGTACCCCGACAGGGCACTATGGC. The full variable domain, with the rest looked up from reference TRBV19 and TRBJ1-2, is DGGITQSPKYLFRKEGQNVTLSCEQNLNHDAMYWYRQDPGQGLRLIYYSQIVNDFQKGDIAEGYSVSREKKESFPLTVTSAQKNPTAFYLCASTPTGHYGYTFGSGTRLTVV.

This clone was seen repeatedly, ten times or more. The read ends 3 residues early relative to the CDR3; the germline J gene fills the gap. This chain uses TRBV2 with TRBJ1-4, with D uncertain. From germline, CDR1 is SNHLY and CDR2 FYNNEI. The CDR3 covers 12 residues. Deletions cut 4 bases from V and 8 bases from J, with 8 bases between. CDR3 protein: CASSVTTEKLFF. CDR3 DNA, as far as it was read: TGTGCCAGCAGTGTCACTACCGAAAAA.

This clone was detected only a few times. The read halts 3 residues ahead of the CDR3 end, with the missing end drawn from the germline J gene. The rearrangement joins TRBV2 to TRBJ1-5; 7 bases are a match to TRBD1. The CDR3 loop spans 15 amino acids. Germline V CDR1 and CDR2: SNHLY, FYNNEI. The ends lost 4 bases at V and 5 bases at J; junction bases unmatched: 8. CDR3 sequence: CASSALGQIDQPQHF. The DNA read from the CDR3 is TGTGCCAGCAGTGCCCTGGGACAGATCGATCAGCCC.

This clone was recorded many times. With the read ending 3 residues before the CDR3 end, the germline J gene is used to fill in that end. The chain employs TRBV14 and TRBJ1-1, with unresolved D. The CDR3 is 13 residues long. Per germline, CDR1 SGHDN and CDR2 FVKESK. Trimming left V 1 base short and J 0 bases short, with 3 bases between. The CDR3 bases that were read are TGTGCCAGCAGCCAAGCAATGAACACTGAA. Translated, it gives CASSQAMNTE. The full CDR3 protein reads CASSQAMNTEAFF.

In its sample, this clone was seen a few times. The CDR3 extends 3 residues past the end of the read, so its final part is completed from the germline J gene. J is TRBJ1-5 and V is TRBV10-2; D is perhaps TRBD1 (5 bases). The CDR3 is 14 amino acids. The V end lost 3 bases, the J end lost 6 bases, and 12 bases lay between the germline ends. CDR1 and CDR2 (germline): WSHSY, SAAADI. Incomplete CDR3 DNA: TGCGCCAGCAGTGATTCGGACATCGCTCAGCCC. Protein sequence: CASSDSDIAQP. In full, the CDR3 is CASSDSDIAQPQHF.

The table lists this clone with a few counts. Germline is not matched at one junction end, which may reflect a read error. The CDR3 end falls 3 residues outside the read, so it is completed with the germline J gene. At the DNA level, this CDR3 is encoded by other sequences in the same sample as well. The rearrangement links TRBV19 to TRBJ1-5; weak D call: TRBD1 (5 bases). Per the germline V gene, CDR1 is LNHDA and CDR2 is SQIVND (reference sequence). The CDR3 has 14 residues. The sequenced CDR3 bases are TGCGCCAGTAGTTCCCGGGGGGGTGGACAGCCC. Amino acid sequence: CASSSRGGGQP. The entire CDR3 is CASSSRGGGQPQHF.

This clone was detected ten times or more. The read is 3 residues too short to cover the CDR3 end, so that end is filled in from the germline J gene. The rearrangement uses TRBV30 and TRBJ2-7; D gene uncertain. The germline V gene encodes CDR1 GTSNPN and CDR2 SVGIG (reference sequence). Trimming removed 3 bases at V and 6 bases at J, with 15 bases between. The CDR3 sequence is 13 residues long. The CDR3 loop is CAWSRGTPGEQYF. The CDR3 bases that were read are TGTGCCTGGAGCCGAGGAACCCCAGGCGAG.

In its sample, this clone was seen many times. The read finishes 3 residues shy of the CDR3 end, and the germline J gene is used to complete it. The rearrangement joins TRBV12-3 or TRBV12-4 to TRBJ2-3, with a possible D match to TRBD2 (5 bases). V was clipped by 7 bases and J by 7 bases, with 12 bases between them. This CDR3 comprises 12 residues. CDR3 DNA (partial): TGTGCCAGCACCCTAGGAGGAAATACG. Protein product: CASTLGGNT. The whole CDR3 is CASTLGGNTQYF.

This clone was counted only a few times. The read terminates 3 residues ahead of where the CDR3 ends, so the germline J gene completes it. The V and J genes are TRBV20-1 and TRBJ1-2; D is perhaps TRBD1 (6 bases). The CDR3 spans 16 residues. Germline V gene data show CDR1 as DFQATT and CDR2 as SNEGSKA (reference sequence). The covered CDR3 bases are TGCAGTGCCATGCAGACAGGACTAGCGGGAGCAGACGAC. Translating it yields CSAMQTGLAGADD. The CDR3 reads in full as CSAMQTGLAGADDYTF.

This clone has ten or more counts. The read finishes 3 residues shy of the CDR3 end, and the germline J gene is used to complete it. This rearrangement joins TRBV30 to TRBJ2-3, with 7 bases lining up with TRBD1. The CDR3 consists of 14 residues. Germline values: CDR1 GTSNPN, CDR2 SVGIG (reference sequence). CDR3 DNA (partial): TGTGCCTGGGTGAAGGGACAGTCCACAGGGTCG. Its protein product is CAWVKGQSTGS. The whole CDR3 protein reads CAWVKGQSTGSQYF.

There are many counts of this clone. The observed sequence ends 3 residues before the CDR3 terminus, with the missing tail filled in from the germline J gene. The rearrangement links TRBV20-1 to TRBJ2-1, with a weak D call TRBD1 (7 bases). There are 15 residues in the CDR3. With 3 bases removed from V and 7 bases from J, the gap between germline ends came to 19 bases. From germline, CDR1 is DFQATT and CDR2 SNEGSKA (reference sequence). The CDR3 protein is CSARGAGGQVNEQFF. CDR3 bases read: TGCAGTGCTAGGGGGGCAGGGGGGCAGGTAAATGAG.

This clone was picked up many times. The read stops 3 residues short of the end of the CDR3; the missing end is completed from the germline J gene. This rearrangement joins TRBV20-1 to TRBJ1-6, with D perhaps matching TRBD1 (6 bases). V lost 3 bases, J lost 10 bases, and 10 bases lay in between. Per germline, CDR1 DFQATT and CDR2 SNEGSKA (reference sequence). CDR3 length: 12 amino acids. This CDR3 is CSASEQGSPLHF. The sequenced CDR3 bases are TGCAGTGCTAGCGAACAGGGATCACCC.

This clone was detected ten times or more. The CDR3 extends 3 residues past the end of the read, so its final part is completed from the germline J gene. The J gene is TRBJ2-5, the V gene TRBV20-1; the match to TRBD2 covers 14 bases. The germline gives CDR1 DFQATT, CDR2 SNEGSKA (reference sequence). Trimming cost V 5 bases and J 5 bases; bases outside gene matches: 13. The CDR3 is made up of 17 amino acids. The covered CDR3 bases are TGCAGTGCTCCCGGGACTAGCGGGAGATTTGGGAGGGAGACC. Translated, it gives CSAPGTSGRFGRET. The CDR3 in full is CSAPGTSGRFGRETQYF.

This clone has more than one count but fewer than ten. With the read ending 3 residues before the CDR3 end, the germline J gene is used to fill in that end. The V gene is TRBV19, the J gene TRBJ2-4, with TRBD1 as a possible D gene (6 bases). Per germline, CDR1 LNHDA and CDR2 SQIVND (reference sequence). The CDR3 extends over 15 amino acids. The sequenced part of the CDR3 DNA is TGTGCCAGTAGGACCGGGACAACCGAGAACTATGGT. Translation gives CASRTGTTENYG. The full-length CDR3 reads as CASRTGTTENYGQYF.

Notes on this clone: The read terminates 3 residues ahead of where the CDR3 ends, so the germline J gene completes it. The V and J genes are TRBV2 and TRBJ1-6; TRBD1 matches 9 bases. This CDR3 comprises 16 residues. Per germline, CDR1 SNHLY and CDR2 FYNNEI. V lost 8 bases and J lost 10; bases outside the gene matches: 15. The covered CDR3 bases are TGTGCCAGCCAAGGGGGTTTTGGGACAGGGAACTCACCC. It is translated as CASQGGFGTGNSP. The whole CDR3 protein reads CASQGGFGTGNSPLHF.

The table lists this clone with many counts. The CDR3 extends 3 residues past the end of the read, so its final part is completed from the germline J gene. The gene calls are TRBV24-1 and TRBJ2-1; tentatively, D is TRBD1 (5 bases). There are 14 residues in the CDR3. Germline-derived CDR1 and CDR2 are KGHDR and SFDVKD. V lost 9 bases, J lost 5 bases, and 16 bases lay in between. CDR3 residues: CATRSGLGDNEQFF. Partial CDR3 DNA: TGTGCCACCCGATCGGGCCTAGGGGACAATGAG.

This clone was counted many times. This CDR3 reads CASSSGTKGVGELFF. Incomplete CDR3 DNA: TGTGCCAGCAGCTCAGGAACCAAGGGCGTCGGGGAG. The chain has TRBV7-3 and TRBJ2-2, with no clear D. The read comes to an end 3 residues before the CDR3 does, leaving the germline J gene to fill in the end. Germline loops: CDR1 SGHTA, CDR2 FQGTGA. With 4 bases removed from V and 7 bases from J, the gap between germline ends came to 16 bases. The CDR3 runs 15 residues.

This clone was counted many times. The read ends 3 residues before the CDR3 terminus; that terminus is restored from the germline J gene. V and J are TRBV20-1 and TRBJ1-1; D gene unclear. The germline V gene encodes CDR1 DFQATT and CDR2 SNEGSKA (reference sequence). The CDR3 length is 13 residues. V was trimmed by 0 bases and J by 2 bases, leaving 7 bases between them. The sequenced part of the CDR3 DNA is TGCAGTGCTAGAGACCCCTTTAACACTGAA. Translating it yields CSARDPFNTE. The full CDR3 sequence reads CSARDPFNTEAFF.

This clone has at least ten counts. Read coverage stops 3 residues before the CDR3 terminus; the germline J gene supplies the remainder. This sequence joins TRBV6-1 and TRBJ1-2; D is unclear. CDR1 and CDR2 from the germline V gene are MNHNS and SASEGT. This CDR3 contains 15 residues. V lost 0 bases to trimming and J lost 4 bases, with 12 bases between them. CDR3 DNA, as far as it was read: TGTGCCAGCAGTGAAGCGCGAGAGGGTATCTATGGC. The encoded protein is CASSEAREGIYG. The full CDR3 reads CASSEAREGIYGYTF.

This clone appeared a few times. Incomplete CDR3 DNA: TGTGCCAGTAGTAATGGAGGGGCAGCCGGGAAGACG. It translates to CASSNGGAAGKT. The complete CDR3 protein is CASSNGGAAGKTQYF. This chain joins TRBV19 and TRBJ2-3, with D perhaps matching TRBD2 (6 bases). The read is 3 residues too short to cover the CDR3 end, so that end is filled in from the germline J gene. Germline V gives CDR1 LNHDA, CDR2 SQIVND (reference sequence). CDR3 length: 15 amino acids.

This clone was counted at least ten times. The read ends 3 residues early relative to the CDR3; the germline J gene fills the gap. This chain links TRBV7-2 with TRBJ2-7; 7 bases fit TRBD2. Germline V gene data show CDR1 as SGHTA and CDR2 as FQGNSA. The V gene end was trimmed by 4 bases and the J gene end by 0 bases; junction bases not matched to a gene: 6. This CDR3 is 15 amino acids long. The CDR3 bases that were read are TGTGCCAGCAGCTCCACGGGCGGGAGCTCCTACGAG. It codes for CASSSTGGSSYE. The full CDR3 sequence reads CASSSTGGSSYEQYF.

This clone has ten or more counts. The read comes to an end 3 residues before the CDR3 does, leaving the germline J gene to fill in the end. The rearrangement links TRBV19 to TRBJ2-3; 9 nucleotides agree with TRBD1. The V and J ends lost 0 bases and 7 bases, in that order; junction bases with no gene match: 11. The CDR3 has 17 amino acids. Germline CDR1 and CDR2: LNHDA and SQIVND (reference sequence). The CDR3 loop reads CASSIEKGQGEYYTQYF. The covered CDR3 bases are TGTGCCAGTAGTATAGAAAAGGGACAGGGAGAATACTATACG.

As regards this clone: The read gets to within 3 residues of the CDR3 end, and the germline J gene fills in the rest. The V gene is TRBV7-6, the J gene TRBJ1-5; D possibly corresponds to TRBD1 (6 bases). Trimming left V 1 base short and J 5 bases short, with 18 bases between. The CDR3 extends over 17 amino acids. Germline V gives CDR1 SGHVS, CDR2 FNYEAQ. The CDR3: CASSLGRARGFYQPQHF. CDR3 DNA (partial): TGTGCCAGCAGCTTAGGCAGGGCCAGGGGATTCTATCAGCCC.

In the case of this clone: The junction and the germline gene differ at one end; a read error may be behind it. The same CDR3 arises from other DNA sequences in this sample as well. The CDR3 reads CASSMMRTGGGNTIYF. The CDR3 DNA, read in part, is TGTGCCAGTAGTATGATGAGGACAGGGGGCGGAAACACG. The V and J genes are TRBV19 and TRBJ1-3; 11 nucleotides match TRBD1. The CDR3 end lies 3 residues beyond the end of the read and is filled in from the germline J gene. The CDR3 sequence is 16 residues long. The V gene's germline CDR1 is LNHDA and CDR2 SQIVND (reference sequence).

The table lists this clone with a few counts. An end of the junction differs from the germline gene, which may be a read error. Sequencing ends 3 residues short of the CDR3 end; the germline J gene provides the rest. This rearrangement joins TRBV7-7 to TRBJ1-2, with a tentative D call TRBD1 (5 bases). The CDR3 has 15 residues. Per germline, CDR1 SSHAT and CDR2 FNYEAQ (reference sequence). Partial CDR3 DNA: TGTGCTAGCAGCTCACGGGGGGATCGCACAGATACC. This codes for CASSSRGDRTDT. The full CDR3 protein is CASSSRGDRTDTYTF.

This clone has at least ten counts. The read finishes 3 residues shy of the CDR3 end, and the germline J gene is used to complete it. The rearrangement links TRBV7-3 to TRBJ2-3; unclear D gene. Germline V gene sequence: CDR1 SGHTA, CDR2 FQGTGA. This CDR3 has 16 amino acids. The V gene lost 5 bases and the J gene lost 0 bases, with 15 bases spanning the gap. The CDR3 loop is CASSPLVISSTDTQYF. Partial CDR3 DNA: TGTGCCAGCAGCCCCTTAGTGATATCTAGCACAGATACG.

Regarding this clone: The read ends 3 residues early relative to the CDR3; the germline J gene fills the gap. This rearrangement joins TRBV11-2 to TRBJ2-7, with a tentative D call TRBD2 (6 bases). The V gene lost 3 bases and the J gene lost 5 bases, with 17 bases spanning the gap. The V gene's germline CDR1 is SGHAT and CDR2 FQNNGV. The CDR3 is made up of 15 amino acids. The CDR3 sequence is CASSFQGLASDEQYF. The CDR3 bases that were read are TGTGCCAGCAGCTTCCAGGGCCTAGCGTCGGACGAG.